This T cell receptor beta chain is drawn from a study of cytomegalovirus exposure and HLA in healthy donors. A multiplex PCR was run with 60 Vbeta primers and 13 Jbeta primers. Measured with immunoSEQ multiplex PCR; TCRdb has only the in-frame clones, and not every one. The sample records 75,000 to 80,000 clones, about four fifths being singletons. The V end was cut by 4 bases, the J end by 0 bases, with 9 bases between. The CDR3 spans 15 residues. Germline loops: CDR1 MNHNS, CDR2 SASEGT. Input material: PBMCs. This receptor was obtained from a man aged 40-49 years in good health and CMV-seronegative. The rearrangement joins TRBV6-1 to TRBJ2-2; TRBD1 might be the D (6 bases). CDR3 in amino acids: CASSGGTSNTGELFF. CDR3 sequence (DNA): TGTGCCAGCAGTGGAGGGACATCGAACACCGGGGAGCTGTTTTTT.